The present T cell receptor beta chain was sequenced within a study of blood T cells in healthy people across ages. Study results and limitations: The study regarded diversity estimates from one million T cells as underestimates.

With a J-beta primer mix and a sample-barcoded 5' primer, a second PCR ran about 7 to 12 cycles. TCRdb called the 5' RACE reads again in MiXCR, with one record for every CDR3 protein. Of about 1.7 million distinct CDR3 sequences in the sample, 28% were seen once. Germline V lookup: CDR1 LGHDT, CDR2 YNNKEL (reference sequence). The CDR3 is 16 residues long. The ends were cut back, 3 bases at V and 7 bases at J, with 19 bases in the middle. Comment on this clonotype: Its specificity is not known.

This rearrangement joins TRBV3-1 to TRBJ2-1; D may be TRBD1 (6 bases). The sequence was collected from a woman between 25 and 40 years old in good health. The sequencing input was blood. The CDR3 DNA reads as TGTGCCAGCAGCCATCGAAAGGGACATCGAGGGAATGAGCAGTTCTTC. As protein: CASSHRKGHRGNEQFF.